The entry that follows covers one TCR beta chain sequence. Its target antigen remains unknown. It has no much larger one-base neighbor in the sample; base qualities were not kept. CDR1 and CDR2 are read off the germline V gene as SGHTA and FQGNSA. There are 15 amino acids in the CDR3, from cysteine to phenylalanine inclusive. CDR3 DNA is the only sequence kept; it has 45 bases, read in frame from the first base. V and J are trimmed by 5 bases and 6 bases, and the gene matches miss 8 bases of the junction. This sample is part of a study of T-cell memory formation after mild COVID-19 (dated by TCRdb to 2020 to 2022). Background for the entire study: TCR sequence clusters from the two donors were largely donor specific. The cohort comprised two young, previously healthy adult volunteers, one female and one male. In a couple of donors, T-cell clones that expanded and contracted after mild COVID-19 were followed by sequencing TCRalpha and TCRbeta repertoires longitudinally. The paper as a whole reports these results and caveats: Contracting CD4+ clones were found mainly in CM and EM memory subsets, while CD8+ clones were enriched in EMRA. Some responding clones were detected in pre-infection memory, which suggested that pre-existing cross-reactive memory T cells had joined the SARS-CoV-2 response. Balanced CD4/CD8 phenotypes were observed for clones contracting from day 15 to 85, whereas a bias towards CD4+ was observed for a second wave of clones expanding from day 15 to 37. Whether the second-wave clones peaking on day 37 were SARS-CoV-2 specific was not confirmed. Only a couple of mild cases were covered in the study, and larger cohorts including severe cases with pre-infection samples were considered necessary.

Ficoll-Paque density gradient centrifugation was the method used to isolate PBMCs. Data came from an Illumina NovaSeq 6000. TCRalpha and TCRbeta cDNA libraries were constructed by 5'RACE with constant-segment primers, with sample barcodes and unique molecular identifiers being introduced. Trizol reagent was used to extract RNA from every sample. The libraries were amplified in two PCR steps, and the second step added a second sample barcode and Illumina TruSeq adapters. Libraries were sequenced on an Illumina NovaSeq with 2 x 150 bp paired-end reads. The authors processed their data as follows. The reads were demultiplexed and collapsed into UMI-guided consensus sequences using migec v1.2.7. With mixcr v2.1.11, UMI consensuses were aligned to TRA and TRB V and J templates and assembled into clonotypes. A clonotype was counted as expanded or contracted only when both edgeR and NoisET called the clonotype significant, with the noise models trained on biological replicates. For edgeR calls, the cutoffs were a false discovery rate-adjusted p below 0.01 and a log2 fold-change threshold of 1. As an exploratory analysis of dynamics, max-normalized trajectories of the 1000 most abundant clonotypes were examined with PCA combined with hierarchical clustering. Separately sequenced CD4+ and CD8+ repertoires were used to assign a CD4 or CD8 phenotype to each responding clone. In TCRdb, the public reads were trimmed at Q25 with fastp and aligned with MiXCR, with productive beta chains retained. Records with the same CDR3 protein are collapsed into one entry carrying the most frequent genes and DNA. TCRdb's processing, not the authors', yielded these V and J calls. The sample table lists about 400,000 distinct CDR3 sequences, less than 25% of them with a count of one. The leading ten clones occupy less than 15% of the sample.

The sample consisted of PBMCs or a T cell subset sorted from them (not recorded which). The rearranged chain carries TRBV7-2 and TRBJ1-2, with 11 middle bases fitting TRBD1. This sequence was found in an adult woman who had mild COVID-19 (a few samples of this study predate the infection). The sample titles of this study are shuffled in the database, so cell type and time point are left out; the donor was told from shared clones. The CDR3 has the sequence CASSRRGQGDNGYTF. The nucleotide sequence is TGTGCCAGCAGCCGAAGGGGACAGGGGGATAATGGCTACACCTTC. The CDR3, completed at both ends by the reference TRBV7-2 and TRBJ1-2 genes, gives the full variable domain GAGVSQSPSNKVTEKGKDVELRCDPISGHTALYWYRQSLGQGLEFLIYFQGNSAPDKSGLPSDRFSAERTGGSVSTLTIQRTQQEDSAVYLCASSRRGQGDNGYTFGSGTRLTVV.